A selection of T cell receptor beta chains follows, all from one sample in a study of blood T cell repertoires in COVID-19. Libraries were prepared by immunoSEQ multiplex PCR; TCRdb keeps only in-frame clonotypes and omits some of them. The sample lists more than 200,000 clones; about 80% were seen once. The material sequenced was peripheral blood. Receptors were obtained from a man aged 45-65 years with active or convalescent COVID-19. CDR3s include the opening cysteine and the closing phenylalanine or tryptophan. A D gene is named only where the DNA matches it firmly. Where a row states a size, it is once, few, many or the class of an expanded clone; other rows omit it.

V gene,D gene,clone size,CDR3 length,J gene,CDR3 protein,CDR3 DNA
TRBV28,.,.,15,TRBJ1-4,CASSETDPTNEKLFF,TGTGCCAGCTCAGAGACAGACCCAACTAATGAAAAACTGTTTTTT
TRBV30,.,.,14,TRBJ1-1,CAWSPTGVYTEAFF,TGTGCCTGGAGTCCGACAGGAGTATACACTGAAGCTTTCTTT
TRBV5-1,TRBD1,.,16,TRBJ1-1,CASSSDRGTRNTEAFF,TGCGCCAGCAGCTCTGACAGGGGCACGCGGAACACTGAAGCTTTCTTT
TRBV4-1,.,.,16,TRBJ2-3,CASSQVGRLAKDTQYF,TGCGCCAGCAGCCAAGTGGGCCGTCTAGCCAAAGATACGCAGTATTTT
TRBV7-6,TRBD1,.,15,TRBJ2-7,CASSLSPGQLYEQYF,TGTGCCAGCAGCTTATCTCCGGGACAGCTTTACGAGCAGTACTTC
TRBV9,TRBD1,few,15,TRBJ2-5,CASSPRDRDSQTQYF,TGTGCCAGCAGCCCACGGGACAGGGACTCGCAGACCCAGTACTTC
TRBV10-3,TRBD1,.,13,TRBJ1-6,CATSGGLISPLHF,TGTGCCACCTCAGGGGGCCTCATTTCACCCCTCCACTTT
TRBV6-1,.,.,13,TRBJ1-5,CASSEQGGQPQHF,TGTGCCAGCAGTGAACAAGGGGGACAGCCCCAGCATTTT
TRBV6-2/TRBV6-3,.,.,15,TRBJ1-4,CASSYGGALNEKLFF,TGTGCCAGCAGTTACGGGGGCGCCTTAAATGAAAAACTGTTTTTT
TRBV5-1,TRBD1,.,17,TRBJ1-6,CASSLWPLGQGDSPLHF,TGCGCCAGCAGCTTGTGGCCTTTAGGACAGGGAGATTCACCCCTCCACTTT
TRBV5-1,.,.,12,TRBJ1-1,CASSLPGDEAFF,TGCGCCAGCAGCCTCCCCGGGGATGAAGCTTTCTTT
TRBV6-2/TRBV6-3,.,.,12,TRBJ2-7,CASSYSLGGAEF,TGTGCCAGCAGTTACTCTTTAGGTGGGGCAGAATTC
TRBV7-2,.,.,14,TRBJ1-3,CASSQDTSGNTIYF,TGTGCCAGCAGCCAGGACACCTCTGGAAACACCATATATTTT
TRBV7-2,.,.,13,TRBJ2-3,CASTRGSTDTQYF,TGTGCCAGTACTAGGGGGAGCACAGATACGCAGTATTTT
TRBV11-2,TRBD1,once,16,TRBJ1-1,CASSLGGQLLNTEAFF,TGTGCCAGCAGCTTAGGGGGACAGCTTTTGAACACTGAAGCTTTCTTT
TRBV6-1,.,.,14,TRBJ1-6,CASSELGRNSPLHF,TGTGCCAGCAGTGAACTGGGCCGTAATTCACCCCTCCACTTT
TRBV20-1,.,.,15,TRBJ1-5,CSASPQEFGNQPQHF,TGCAGTGCTAGTCCTCAGGAATTCGGCAATCAGCCCCAGCATTTT
TRBV11-1,.,.,13,TRBJ2-7,CASSSGPLYEQYF,TGTGCCAGCAGCTCAGGTCCCCTCTACGAGCAGTACTTC
TRBV6-6,TRBD1,.,14,TRBJ2-3,CASSPGGWTDTQYF,TGTGCCAGCAGTCCAGGGGGCTGGACAGATACGCAGTATTTT
TRBV29-1,.,.,12,TRBJ1-2,CSATQGPYGYTF,TGCAGCGCGACACAGGGTCCCTATGGCTACACCTTC
TRBV6-1,.,.,14,TRBJ2-3,CASSEGGFTDTQYF,TGTGCCAGCAGTGAAGGAGGTTTCACAGATACGCAGTATTTT
TRBV3-1/TRBV3-2,.,.,14,TRBJ1-1,CASSQVGGSTEAFF,TGTGCCAGCAGCCAAGTGGGAGGGAGTACTGAAGCTTTCTTT
TRBV30,TRBD1,.,14,TRBJ1-3,CAWSPGGSGNTIYF,TGTGCCTGGAGTCCAGGGGGAAGTGGAAACACCATATATTTT
TRBV4-2,TRBD1,once,16,TRBJ1-5,CASSQGSGQGAEPQHF,TGTGCCAGCAGCCAAGGTTCGGGACAGGGGGCCGAGCCCCAGCATTTT
TRBV7-2,.,.,16,TRBJ1-5,CASSLGTRWSGQPQHF,TGTGCCAGCAGCTTAGGAACCCGATGGAGCGGTCAGCCCCAGCATTTT
TRBV6-5,.,once,15,TRBJ2-1,CASSYRFGPDNEQFF,TGTGCCAGCAGTTACAGGTTTGGGCCTGACAATGAGCAGTTCTTC
TRBV7-8,TRBD1,.,16,TRBJ1-4,CASSSDRAPTNEKLFF,TGTGCCAGCAGCTCAGACAGGGCCCCAACTAATGAAAAACTGTTTTTT
TRBV5-6,.,.,12,TRBJ2-3,CASSLGRDTQYF,TGTGCCAGCAGCTTGGGTCGAGATACGCAGTATTTT
TRBV6-5,.,.,14,TRBJ1-6,CASREGILNSPLHF,TGTGCCAGCAGGGAGGGGATCCTTAATTCACCCCTCCACTTT
TRBV6-6,TRBD2,.,16,TRBJ2-2,CASSYRTSGGTGELFF,TGTGCCAGCAGTTACCGGACTAGCGGGGGGACCGGGGAGCTGTTTTTT
TRBV20-1,TRBD1,.,16,TRBJ2-7,CSASSGSRTGGYGQYF,TGCAGTGCTAGTAGCGGCTCCCGGACAGGGGGTTATGGGCAGTACTTC
TRBV5-5,TRBD1,.,15,TRBJ1-5,CASSQTTGLGQPQHF,TGTGCCAGCAGCCAAACGACAGGGTTGGGGCAGCCCCAGCATTTT
TRBV2,TRBD1,.,14,TRBJ2-5,CASGSGQGEETQYF,TGTGCCAGCGGCTCGGGACAGGGGGAAGAGACCCAGTACTTC
TRBV11-3,.,.,15,TRBJ2-5,CASSLGLQGQETQYF,TGTGCCAGCAGCTTGGGACTCCAGGGACAAGAGACCCAGTACTTC
TRBV5-1,.,.,15,TRBJ2-2,CASSRSVRSGGELFF,TGCGCCAGCAGTCGTTCGGTTCGGTCGGGCGGGGAGCTGTTTTTT
TRBV7-3,.,once,15,TRBJ2-3,CASSRQVGNTDTQYF,TGTGCCAGCAGCCGACAGGTGGGAAACACAGATACGCAGTATTTT
TRBV3-1/TRBV3-2,.,.,11,TRBJ2-1,CASSQGPVWFF,TGTGCCAGCAGCCAAGGTCCAGTATGGTTCTTC
TRBV12-2,.,.,13,TRBJ1-4,CASRLQGGEKLFF,TGTGCAAGTCGCTTACAGGGAGGAGAAAAACTGTTTTTT
TRBV30,TRBD1,.,13,TRBJ2-7,CAWRVRGQYEQYF,TGTGCCTGGAGAGTTAGGGGACAGTACGAGCAGTACTTC
TRBV12-3/TRBV12-4,.,.,13,TRBJ2-7,CASSIGQLYEQYF,TGTGCCAGCAGCATAGGACAGCTTTACGAGCAGTACTTC